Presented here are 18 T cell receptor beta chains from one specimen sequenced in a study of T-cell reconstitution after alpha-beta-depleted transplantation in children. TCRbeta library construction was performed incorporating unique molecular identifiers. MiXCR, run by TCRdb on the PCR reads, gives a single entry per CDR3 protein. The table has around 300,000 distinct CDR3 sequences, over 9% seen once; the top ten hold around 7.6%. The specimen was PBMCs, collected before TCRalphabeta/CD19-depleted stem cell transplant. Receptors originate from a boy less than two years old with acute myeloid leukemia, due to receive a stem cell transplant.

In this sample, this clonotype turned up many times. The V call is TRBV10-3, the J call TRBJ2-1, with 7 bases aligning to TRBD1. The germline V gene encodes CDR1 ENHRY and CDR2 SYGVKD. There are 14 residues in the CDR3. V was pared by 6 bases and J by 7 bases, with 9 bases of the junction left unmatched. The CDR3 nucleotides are TGTGCCATCAGCTTGGTAGGGGGCAGGAATGAGCAGTTCTTC. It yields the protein CAISLVGGRNEQFF.

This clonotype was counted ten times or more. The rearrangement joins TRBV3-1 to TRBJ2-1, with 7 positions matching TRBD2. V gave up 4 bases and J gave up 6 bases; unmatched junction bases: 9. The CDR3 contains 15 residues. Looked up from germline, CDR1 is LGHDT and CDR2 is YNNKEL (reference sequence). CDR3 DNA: TGTGCCAGCAGCCGCGGGAGCCGACCCTTCAATGAGCAGTTCTTC. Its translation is CASSRGSRPFNEQFF.

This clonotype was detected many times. The CDR3 nucleotides are TGCGCCAGCAGTCGGACTAGCGGGAGTACGAAAGAGACCCAGTACTTC. Its translation is CASSRTSGSTKETQYF. The chain uses TRBV5-1 and TRBJ2-5; 13 nucleotides match TRBD2. This CDR3 contains 16 residues. V trimming: 5 bases; J trimming: 3 bases; junction bases outside the gene matches: 7. The germline V gene has CDR1 SGHRS and CDR2 YFSETQ.

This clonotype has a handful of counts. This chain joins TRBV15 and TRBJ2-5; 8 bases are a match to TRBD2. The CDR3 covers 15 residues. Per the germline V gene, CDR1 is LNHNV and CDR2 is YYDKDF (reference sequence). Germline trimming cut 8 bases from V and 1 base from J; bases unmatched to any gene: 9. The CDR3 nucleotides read TGTGCCACCGCCCCCCCGGGGGGGCTCCAAGAGACCCAGTACTTC. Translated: CATAPPGGLQETQYF.

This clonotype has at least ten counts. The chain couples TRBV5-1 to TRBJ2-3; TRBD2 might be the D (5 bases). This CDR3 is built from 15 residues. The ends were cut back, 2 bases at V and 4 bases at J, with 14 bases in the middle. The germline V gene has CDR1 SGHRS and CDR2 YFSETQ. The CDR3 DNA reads TGCGCCAGCAGCTTTGAGGGATCCCCCCCAGATACGCAGTATTTT. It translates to CASSFEGSPPDTQYF. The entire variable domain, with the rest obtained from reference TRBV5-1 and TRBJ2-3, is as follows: KAGVTQTPRYLIKTRGQQVTLSCSPISGHRSVSWYQQTPGQGLQFLFEYFSETQRNKGNFPGRFSGRQFSNSRSEMNVSTLELGDSALYLCASSFEGSPPDTQYFGPGTRLTVL.

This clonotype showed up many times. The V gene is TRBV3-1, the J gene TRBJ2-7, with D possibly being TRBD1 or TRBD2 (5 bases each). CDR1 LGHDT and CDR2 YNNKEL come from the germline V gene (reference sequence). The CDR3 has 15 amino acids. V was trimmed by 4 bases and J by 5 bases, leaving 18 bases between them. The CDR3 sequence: CASSRQGRVKDEQYF. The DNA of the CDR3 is TGTGCCAGCAGCCGCCAGGGACGAGTGAAGGACGAGCAGTACTTC.

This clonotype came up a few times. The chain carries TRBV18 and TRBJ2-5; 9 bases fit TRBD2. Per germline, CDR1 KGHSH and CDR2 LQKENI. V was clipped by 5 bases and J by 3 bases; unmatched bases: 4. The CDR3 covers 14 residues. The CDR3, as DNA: TGTGCCAGCTCATCTAGCGGGATGAAAGAGACCCAGTACTTC. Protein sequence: CASSSSGMKETQYF.

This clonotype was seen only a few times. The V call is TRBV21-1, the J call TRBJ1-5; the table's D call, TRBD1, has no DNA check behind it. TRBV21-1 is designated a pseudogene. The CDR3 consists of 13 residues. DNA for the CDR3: TGTGCCAGCAGCAAAGTCCCGAATCAGCCCCAGCATTTT. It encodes CASSKVPNQPQHF.

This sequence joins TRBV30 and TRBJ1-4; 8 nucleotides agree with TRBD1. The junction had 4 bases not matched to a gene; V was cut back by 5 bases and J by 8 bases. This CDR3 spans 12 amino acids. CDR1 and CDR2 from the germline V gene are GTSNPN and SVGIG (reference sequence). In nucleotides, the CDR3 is TGTGCCTGGGGAGGACAGGGAGAAAAACTGTTTTTT. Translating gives CAWGGQGEKLFF.

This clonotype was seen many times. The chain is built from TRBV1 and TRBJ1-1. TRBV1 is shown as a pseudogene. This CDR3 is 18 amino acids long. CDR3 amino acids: CTSRVVLQPQPVNTEAFF. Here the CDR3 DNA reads TGCACCAGCAGAGTGGTCCTGCAGCCGCAGCCGGTGAACACTGAAGCTTTCTTT.

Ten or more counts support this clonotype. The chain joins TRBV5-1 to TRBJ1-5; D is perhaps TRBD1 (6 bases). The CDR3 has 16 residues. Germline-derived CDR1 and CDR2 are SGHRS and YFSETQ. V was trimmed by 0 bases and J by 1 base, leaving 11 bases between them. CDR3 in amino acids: CASSLVPGASNQPQHF. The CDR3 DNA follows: TGCGCCAGCAGCTTGGTTCCAGGGGCAAGCAATCAGCCCCAGCATTTT.

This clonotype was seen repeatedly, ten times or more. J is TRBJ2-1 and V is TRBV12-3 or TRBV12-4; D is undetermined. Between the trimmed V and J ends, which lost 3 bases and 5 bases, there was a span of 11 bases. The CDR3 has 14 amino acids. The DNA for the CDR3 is TGTGCCAGCAGTTTGGTGCCTAACAACAATGAGCAGTTCTTC. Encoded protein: CASSLVPNNNEQFF.

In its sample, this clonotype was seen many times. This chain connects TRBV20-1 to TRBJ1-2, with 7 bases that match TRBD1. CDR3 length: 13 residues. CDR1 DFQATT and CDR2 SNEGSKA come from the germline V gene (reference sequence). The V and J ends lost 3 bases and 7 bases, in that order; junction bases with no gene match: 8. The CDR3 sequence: CSASQGVVPGYTF. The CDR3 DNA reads TGCAGTGCTAGCCAGGGGGTGGTGCCTGGCTACACCTTC.

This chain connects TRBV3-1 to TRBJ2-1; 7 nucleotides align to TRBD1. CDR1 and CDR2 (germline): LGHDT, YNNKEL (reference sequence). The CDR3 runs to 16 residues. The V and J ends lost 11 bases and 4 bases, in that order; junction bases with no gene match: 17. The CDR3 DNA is TGTGCCTCCTGCCAAGGGGGCGTGACTACTTACAATGAGCAGTTCTTC. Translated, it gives CASCQGGVTTYNEQFF.

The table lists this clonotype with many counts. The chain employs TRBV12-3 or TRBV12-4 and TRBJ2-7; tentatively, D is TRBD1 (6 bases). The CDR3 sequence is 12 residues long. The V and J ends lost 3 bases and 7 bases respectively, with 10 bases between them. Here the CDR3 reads CASSFQGWEQYF. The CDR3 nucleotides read TGTGCCAGCAGTTTCCAGGGGTGGGAGCAGTACTTC.

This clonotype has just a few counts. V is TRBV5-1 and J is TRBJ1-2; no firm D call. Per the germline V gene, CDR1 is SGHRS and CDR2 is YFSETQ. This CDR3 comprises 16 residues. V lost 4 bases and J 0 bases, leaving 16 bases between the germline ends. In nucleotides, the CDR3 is TGCGCCAGCAGCCCCCTTGGCCAGGCCCCTAACTATGGCTACACCTTC. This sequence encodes CASSPLGQAPNYGYTF. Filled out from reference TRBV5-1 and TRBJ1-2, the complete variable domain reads KAGVTQTPRYLIKTRGQQVTLSCSPISGHRSVSWYQQTPGQGLQFLFEYFSETQRNKGNFPGRFSGRQFSNSRSEMNVSTLELGDSALYLCASSPLGQAPNYGYTFGSGTRLTVV.

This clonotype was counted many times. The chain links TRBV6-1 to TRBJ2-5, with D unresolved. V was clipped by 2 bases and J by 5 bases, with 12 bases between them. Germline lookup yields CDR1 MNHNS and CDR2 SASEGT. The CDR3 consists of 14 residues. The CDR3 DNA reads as TGTGCCAGCAGTGAACTGGCCCCGCGGGAGACCCAGTACTTC. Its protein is CASSELAPRETQYF.

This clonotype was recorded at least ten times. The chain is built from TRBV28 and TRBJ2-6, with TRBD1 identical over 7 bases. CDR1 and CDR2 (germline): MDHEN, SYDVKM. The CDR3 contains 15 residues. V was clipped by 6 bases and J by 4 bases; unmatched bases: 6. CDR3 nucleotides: TGTGCCAGCAGAACTACAGGGGCCGGGGCCAACGTCCTGACTTTC. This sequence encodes CASRTTGAGANVLTF.